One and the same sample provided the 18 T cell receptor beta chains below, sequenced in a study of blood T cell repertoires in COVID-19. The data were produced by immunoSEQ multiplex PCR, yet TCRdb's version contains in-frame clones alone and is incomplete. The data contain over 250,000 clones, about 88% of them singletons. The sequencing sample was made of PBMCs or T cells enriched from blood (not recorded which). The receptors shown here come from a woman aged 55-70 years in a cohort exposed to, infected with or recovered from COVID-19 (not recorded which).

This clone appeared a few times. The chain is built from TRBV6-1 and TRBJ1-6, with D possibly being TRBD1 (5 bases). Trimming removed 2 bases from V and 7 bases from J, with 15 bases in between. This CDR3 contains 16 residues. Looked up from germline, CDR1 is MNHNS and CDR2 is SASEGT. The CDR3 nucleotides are TGTGCCAGCAGTGAATGGGTGGGGCAGATGAATTCACCCCTCCACTTT. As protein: CASSEWVGQMNSPLHF.

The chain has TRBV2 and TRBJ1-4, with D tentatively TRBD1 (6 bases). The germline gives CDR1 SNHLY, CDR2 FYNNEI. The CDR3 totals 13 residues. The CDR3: CADGGREGEKLFF. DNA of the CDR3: TGTGCTGATGGGGGCAGGGAAGGGGAAAAACTGTTTTTT.

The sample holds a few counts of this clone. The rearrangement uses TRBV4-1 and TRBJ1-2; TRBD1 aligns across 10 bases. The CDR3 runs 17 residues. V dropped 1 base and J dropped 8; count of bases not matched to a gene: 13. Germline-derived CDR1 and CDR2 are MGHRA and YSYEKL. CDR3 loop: CASSQGGLGQGNGGYTF. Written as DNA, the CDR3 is TGCGCCAGCAGCCAAGGGGGCCTGGGACAGGGGAATGGCGGCTACACCTTC.

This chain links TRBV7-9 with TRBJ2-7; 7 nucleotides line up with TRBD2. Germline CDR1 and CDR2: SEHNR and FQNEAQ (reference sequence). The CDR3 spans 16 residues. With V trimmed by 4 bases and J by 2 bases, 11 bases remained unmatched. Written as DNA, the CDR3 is TGTGCCAGCAGCTCACAGTTGACTAGCTTCCCCTACGAGCAGTACTTC. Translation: CASSSQLTSFPYEQYF.

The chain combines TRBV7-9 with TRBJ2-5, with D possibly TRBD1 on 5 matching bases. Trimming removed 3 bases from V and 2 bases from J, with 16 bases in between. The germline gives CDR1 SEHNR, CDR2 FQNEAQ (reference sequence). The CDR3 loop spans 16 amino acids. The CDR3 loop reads CASSFQDQGWQETQYF. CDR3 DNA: TGTGCCAGCAGCTTCCAGGACCAGGGATGGCAAGAGACCCAGTACTTC. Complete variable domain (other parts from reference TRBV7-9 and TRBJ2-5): DTGVSQNPRHKITKRGQNVTFRCDPISEHNRLYWYRQTLGQGPEFLTYFQNEAQLEKSRLLSDRFSAERPKGSFSTLEIQRTEQGDSAMYLCASSFQDQGWQETQYFGPGTRLLVL.

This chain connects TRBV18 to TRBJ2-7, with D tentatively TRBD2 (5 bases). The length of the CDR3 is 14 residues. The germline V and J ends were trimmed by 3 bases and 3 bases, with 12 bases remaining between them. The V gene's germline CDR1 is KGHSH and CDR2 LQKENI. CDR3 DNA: TGTGCCAGCTCACCTCTAGAGGGTGGCTACGAGCAGTACTTC. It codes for CASSPLEGGYEQYF.

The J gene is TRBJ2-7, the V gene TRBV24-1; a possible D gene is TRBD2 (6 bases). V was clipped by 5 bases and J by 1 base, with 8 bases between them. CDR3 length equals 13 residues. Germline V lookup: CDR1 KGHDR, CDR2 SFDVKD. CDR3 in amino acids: CATSVGGSYEQYF. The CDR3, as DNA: TGTGCCACCAGTGTTGGGGGGTCCTACGAGCAGTACTTC.

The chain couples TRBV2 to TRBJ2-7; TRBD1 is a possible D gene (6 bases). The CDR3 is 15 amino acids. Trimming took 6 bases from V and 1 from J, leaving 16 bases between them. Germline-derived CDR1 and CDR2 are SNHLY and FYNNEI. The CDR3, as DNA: TGTGCCAGCAGCCGAGTCCAGGGGCGATCCTACGAGCAGTACTTC. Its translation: CASSRVQGRSYEQYF.

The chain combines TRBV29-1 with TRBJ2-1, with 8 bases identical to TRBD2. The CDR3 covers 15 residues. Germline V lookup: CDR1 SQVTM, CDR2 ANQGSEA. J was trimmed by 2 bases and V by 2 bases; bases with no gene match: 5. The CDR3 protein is CSVERPAGAYNEQFF. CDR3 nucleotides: TGCAGCGTTGAACGGCCAGCGGGAGCCTACAATGAGCAGTTCTTC.

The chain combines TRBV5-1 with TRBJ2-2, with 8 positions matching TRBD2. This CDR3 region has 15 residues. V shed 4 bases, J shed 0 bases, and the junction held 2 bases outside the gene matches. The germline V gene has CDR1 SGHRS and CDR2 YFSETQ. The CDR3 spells CASSAAGANTGELFF. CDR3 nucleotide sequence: TGCGCCAGCAGCGCAGCGGGAGCGAACACCGGGGAGCTGTTTTTT.

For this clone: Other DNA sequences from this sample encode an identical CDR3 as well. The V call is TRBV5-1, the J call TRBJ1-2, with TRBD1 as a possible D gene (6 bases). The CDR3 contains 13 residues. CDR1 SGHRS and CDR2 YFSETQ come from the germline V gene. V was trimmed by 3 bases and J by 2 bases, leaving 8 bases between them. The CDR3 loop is CASSSTGNYGYTF. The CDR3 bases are TGCGCCAGCAGCTCCACAGGGAACTATGGCTACACCTTC.

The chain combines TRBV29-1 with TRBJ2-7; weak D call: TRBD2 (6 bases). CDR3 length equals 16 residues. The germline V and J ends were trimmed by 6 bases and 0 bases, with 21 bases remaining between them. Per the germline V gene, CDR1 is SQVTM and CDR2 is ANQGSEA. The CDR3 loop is CSVLGGDRRSSYEQYF. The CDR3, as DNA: TGCAGCGTCCTGGGGGGTGACAGACGAAGCTCCTACGAGCAGTACTTC.

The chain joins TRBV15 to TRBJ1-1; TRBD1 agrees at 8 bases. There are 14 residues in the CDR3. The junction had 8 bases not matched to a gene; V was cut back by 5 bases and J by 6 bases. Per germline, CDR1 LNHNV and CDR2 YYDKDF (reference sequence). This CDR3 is CATSFRQGLAEAFF. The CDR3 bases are TGTGCCACCAGCTTTAGACAGGGGCTCGCTGAAGCTTTCTTT. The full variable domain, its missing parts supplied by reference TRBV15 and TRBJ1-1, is DAMVIQNPRYQVTQFGKPVTLSCSQTLNHNVMYWYQQKSSQAPKLLFHYYDKDFNNEADTPDNFQSRRPNTSFCFLDIRSPGLGDTAMYLCATSFRQGLAEAFFGQGTRLTVV.

This chain's CDR3 is CASSGTSGRGEQYF. CDR3 in DNA: TGTGCCAGCAGCGGGACTAGCGGGAGAGGCGAGCAGTACTTC. The chain has TRBV6-5 and TRBJ2-7; 14 bases are shared with TRBD2. The CDR3 runs 14 residues. V shed 6 bases, J shed 6 bases, and the junction held 4 bases outside the gene matches. CDR1 MNHEY and CDR2 SVGAGI come from the germline V gene.

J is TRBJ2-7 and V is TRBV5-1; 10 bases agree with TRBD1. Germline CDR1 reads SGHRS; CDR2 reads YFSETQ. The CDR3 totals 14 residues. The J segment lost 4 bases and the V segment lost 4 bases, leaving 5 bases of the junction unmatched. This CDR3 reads CASSLRTGGYEQYF. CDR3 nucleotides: TGCGCCAGCAGCCTGAGGACAGGGGGATACGAGCAGTACTTC.

This CDR3 reads CASSQADSTGANVLTF. CDR3 in DNA: TGCGCCAGCAGCCAAGCCGACAGCACTGGGGCCAACGTCCTGACTTTC. V usage is TRBV4-3 and J usage is TRBJ2-6; possible D gene TRBD1, 5 bases. Deletions cut 1 base from V and 2 bases from J, with 9 bases between. Germline CDR1 is LGHNA and CDR2 is YSLEER. The CDR3 totals 16 residues.

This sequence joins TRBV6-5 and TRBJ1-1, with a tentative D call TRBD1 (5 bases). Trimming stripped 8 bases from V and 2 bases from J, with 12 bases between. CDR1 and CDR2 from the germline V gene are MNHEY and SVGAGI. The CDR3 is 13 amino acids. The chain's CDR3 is CASRQNINTEAFF. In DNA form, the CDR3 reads TGTGCCAGCCGACAGAATATTAACACTGAAGCTTTCTTT.

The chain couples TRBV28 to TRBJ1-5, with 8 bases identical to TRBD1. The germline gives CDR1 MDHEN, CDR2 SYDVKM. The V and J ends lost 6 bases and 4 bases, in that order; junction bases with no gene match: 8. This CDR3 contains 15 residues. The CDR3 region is CASRPQGAPNQPQHF. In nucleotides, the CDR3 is TGTGCCAGCAGACCCCAGGGGGCGCCTAATCAGCCCCAGCATTTT.